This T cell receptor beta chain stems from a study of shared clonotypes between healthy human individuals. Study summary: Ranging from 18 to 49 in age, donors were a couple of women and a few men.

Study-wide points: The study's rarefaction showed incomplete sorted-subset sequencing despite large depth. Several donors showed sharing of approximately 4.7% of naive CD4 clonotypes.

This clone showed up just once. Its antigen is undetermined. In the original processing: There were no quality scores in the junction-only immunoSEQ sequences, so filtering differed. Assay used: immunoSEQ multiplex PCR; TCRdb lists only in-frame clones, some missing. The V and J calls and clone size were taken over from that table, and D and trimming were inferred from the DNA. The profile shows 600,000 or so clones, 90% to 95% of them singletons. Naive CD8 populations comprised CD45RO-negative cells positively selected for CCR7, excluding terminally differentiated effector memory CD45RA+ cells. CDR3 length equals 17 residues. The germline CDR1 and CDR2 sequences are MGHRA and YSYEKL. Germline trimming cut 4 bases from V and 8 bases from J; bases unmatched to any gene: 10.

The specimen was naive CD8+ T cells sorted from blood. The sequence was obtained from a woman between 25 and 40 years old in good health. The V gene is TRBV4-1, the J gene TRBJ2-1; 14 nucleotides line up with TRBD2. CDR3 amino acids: CASSPTSGRAGLDEQFF. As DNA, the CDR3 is TGCGCCAGCAGCCCGACTAGCGGGAGGGCCGGACTCGATGAGCAGTTCTTC.